Given below is one T cell receptor (beta chain) in context. CDR1 and CDR2 from the germline V gene are ENHRY and SYGVKD. The CDR3 runs 13 residues. V lost 5 bases to trimming and J lost 4 bases, with 11 bases between them. The authors' processing: Reference gene primer amplification gave nucleated cell count estimates. Libraries were prepared by immunoSEQ multiplex PCR; TCRdb keeps only in-frame clonotypes and omits some of them. V and J calls and clone size are given by that table; D and trimming were obtained from the DNA. In the table there are 180,000 or so clones, approximately 88% of which are singletons. This sample was taken from a study of blood T cell repertoires in COVID-19. Whole-study context: Acute-phase and convalescent COVID-19 samples originated in the United States, Italy and Spain.

The sample was peripheral blood. The source of this sequence is a woman between 45 and 65 years old with acute or convalescent COVID-19. This chain links TRBV10-3 with TRBJ1-1; D is perhaps TRBD1 (6 bases). CDR3 amino acids: CAISPGVGTEAFF. The CDR3 DNA sequence: TGTGCCATCAGTCCAGGGGTTGGCACTGAAGCTTTCTTT.